This T cell receptor (beta chain) was retrieved from a study of shared clonotypes between healthy human individuals. Overall study findings and caveats: The study's rarefaction showed incomplete sorted-subset sequencing despite large depth. Unshared clonotypes carried lower generation probabilities than those common to all four donors.

Profiled with immunoSEQ multiplex PCR; TCRdb holds only in-frame clones, not every one. Of a few million clones detected, 85% to 95% appear once; the ten largest clones hold roughly 0.13%. V was shortened by 8 bases and J by 3 bases, with 14 bases between the two germline ends. Germline CDR1 and CDR2: SGHDN and FVKESK. The CDR3 is 14 residues long. Note on this clone: Its antigen remains unknown.

HIV-negative, healthy adults without recent acute infections or vaccinations were the donors. The TCR sequence derives from a man younger than 30 in good health. The chain couples TRBV14 to TRBJ2-1; D unclear. The sample comprised naive CD4+ T cells sorted from blood. Subset noted: CD45RA+ positively selected. The CDR3: CASSEQSVYNEQFF. In DNA, the CDR3 is TGTGCCAGCTCGGAACAGTCCGTCTACAATGAGCAGTTCTTC.